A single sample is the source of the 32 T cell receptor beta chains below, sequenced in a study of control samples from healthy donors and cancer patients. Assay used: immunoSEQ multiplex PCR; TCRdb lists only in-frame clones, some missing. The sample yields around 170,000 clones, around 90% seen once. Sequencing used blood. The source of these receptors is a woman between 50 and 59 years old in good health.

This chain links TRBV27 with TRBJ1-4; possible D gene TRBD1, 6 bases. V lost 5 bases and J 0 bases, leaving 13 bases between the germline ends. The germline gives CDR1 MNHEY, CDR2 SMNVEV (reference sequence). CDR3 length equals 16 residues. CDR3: CASSPGALATNEKLFF. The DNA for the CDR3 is TGTGCCAGCAGTCCGGGGGCCCTTGCAACTAATGAAAAACTGTTTTTT.

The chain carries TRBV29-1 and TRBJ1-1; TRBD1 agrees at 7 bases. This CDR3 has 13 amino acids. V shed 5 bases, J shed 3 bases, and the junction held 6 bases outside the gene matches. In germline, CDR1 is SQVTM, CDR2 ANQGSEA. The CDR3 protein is CSVMTGWDTEAFF. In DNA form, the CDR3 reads TGCAGCGTTATGACAGGGTGGGACACTGAAGCTTTCTTT.

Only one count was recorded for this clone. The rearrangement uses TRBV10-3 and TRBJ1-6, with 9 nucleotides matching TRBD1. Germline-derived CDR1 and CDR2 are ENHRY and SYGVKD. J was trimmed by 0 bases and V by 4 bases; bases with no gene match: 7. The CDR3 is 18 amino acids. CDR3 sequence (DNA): TGTGCCATCAGTGCAACCGGGACAGGGCGCTCCTATAATTCACCCCTCCACTTT. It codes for CAISATGTGRSYNSPLHF.

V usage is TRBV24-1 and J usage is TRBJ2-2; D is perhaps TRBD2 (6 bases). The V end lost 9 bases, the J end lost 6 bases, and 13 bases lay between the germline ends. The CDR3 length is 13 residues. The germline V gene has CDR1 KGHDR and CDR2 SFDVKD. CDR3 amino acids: CATLGGYPGELFF. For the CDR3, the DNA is TGTGCCACCCTTGGAGGGTATCCCGGGGAGCTGTTTTTT.

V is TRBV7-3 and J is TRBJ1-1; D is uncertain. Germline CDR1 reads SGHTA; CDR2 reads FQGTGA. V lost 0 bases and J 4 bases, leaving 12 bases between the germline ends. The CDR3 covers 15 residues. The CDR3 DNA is TGTGCCAGCAGCTTAACCGGGCAGGTTGGCACTGAAGCTTTCTTT. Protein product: CASSLTGQVGTEAFF. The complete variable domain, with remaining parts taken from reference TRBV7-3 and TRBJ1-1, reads GAGVSQTPSNKVTEKGKYVELRCDPISGHTALYWYRQSLGQGPEFLIYFQGTGAADDSGLPNDRFFAVRPEGSVSTLKIQRTERGDSAVYLCASSLTGQVGTEAFFGQGTRLTVV.

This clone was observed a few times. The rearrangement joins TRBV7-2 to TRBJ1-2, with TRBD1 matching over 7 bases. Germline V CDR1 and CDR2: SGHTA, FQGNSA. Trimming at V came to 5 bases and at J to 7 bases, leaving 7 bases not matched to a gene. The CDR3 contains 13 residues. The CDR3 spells CASSTGQTPGYTF. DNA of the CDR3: TGTGCCAGCAGCACGGGACAGACCCCTGGCTACACCTTC.

The CDR3, as DNA: TGTGCCAGCAGCTTTCAAGGGTGGACACCCCTCCACTTT. It translates to CASSFQGWTPLHF. V and J are TRBV11-2 and TRBJ1-6; D gene ambiguous. V shed 3 bases and J shed 11 bases, with 11 bases lying between them. Germline V lookup: CDR1 SGHAT, CDR2 FQNNGV. The CDR3 runs 13 residues. The full variable domain, its missing parts supplied by reference TRBV11-2 and TRBJ1-6, is EAGVAQSPRYKIIEKRQSVAFWCNPISGHATLYWYQQILGQGPKLLIQFQNNGVVDDSQLPKDRFSAERLKGVDSTLKIQPAKLEDSAVYLCASSFQGWTPLHFGNGTRLTVT.

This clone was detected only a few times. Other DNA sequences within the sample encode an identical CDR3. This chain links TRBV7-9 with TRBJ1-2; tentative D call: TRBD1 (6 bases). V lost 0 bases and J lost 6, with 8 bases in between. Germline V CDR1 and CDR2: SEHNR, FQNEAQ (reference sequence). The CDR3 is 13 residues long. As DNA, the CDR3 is TGTGCCAGCAGCTTAGCAGGGGGGAATGGCTACACCTTC. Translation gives CASSLAGGNGYTF.

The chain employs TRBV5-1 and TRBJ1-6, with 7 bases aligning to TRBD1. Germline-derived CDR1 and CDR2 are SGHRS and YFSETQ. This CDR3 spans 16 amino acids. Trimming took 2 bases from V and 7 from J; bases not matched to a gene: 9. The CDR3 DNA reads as TGCGCCAGCAGCTTCTCCCCGGGACAGTTAAATTCACCCCTCCACTTT. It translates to CASSFSPGQLNSPLHF.

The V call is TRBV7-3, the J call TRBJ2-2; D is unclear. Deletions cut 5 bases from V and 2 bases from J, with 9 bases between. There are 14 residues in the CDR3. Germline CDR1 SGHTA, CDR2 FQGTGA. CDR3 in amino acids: CASSPALNTGELFF. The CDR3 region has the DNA TGTGCCAGCAGCCCAGCGTTAAACACCGGGGAGCTGTTTTTT.

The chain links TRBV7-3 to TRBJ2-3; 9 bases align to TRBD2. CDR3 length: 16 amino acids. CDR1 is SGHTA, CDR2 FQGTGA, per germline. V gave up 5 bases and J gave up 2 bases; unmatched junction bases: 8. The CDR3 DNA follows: TGTGCCAGCAGCGCGGGGGGGCAGGGGCCCACAGATACGCAGTATTTT. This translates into CASSAGGQGPTDTQYF.

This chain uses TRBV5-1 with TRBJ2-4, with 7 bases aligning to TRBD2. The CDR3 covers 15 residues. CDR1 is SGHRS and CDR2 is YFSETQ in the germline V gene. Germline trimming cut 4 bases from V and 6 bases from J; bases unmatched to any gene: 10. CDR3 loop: CASSLGRGGPNIQYF. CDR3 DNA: TGCGCCAGCAGCCTGGGGAGGGGAGGGCCAAACATTCAGTACTTC.

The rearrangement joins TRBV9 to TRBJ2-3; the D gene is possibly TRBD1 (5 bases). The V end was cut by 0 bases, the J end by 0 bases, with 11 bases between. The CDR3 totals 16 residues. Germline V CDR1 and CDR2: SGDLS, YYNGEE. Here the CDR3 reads CASSVDVGASTDTQYF. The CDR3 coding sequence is TGTGCCAGCAGCGTAGACGTAGGGGCCAGCACAGATACGCAGTATTTT. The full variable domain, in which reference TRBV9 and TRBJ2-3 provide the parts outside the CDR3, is DSGVTQTPKHLITATGQRVTLRCSPRSGDLSVYWYQQSLDQGLQFLIQYYNGEERAKGNILERFSAQQFPDLHSELNLSSLELGDSALYFCASSVDVGASTDTQYFGPGTRLTVL.

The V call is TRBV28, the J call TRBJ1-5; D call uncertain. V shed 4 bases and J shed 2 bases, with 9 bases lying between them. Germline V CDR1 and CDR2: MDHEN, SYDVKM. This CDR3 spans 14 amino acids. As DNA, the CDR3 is TGTGCCAGCAGTTCCGTCTGGGGCAATCAGCCCCAGCATTTT. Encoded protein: CASSSVWGNQPQHF. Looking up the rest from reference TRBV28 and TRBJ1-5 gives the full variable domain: DVKVTQSSRYLVKRTGEKVFLECVQDMDHENMFWYRQDPGLGLRLIYFSYDVKMKEKGDIPEGYSVSREKKERFSLILESASTNQTSMYLCASSSVWGNQPQHFGDGTRLSIL.

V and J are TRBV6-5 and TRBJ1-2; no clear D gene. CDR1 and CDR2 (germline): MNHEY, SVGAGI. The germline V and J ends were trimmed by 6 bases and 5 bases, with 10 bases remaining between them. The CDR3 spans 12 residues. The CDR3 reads CASRNGRYGYTF. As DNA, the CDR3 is TGTGCCAGCAGGAACGGACGATATGGCTACACCTTC.

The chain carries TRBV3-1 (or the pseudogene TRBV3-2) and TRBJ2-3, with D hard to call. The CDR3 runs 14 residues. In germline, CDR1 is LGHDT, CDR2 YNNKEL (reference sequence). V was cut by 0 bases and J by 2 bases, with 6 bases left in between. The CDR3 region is CASSQDEVTDTQYF. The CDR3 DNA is TGTGCCAGCAGCCAAGATGAAGTCACAGATACGCAGTATTTT.

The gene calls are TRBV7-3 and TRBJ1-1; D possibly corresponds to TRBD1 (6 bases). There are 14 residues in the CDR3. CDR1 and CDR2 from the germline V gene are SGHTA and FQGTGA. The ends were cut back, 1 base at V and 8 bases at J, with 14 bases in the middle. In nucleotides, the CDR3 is TGTGCCAGCAGCTTAATCGGGCTGGGGGGCGAAGCTTTCTTT. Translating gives CASSLIGLGGEAFF.

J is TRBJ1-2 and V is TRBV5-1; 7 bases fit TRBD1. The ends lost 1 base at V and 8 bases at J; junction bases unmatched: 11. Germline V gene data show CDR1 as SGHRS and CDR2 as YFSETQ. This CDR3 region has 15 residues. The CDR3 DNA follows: TGCGCCAGCAGCTTGTCAACACGACAGGGTGGCGGCTACACCTTC. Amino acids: CASSLSTRQGGGYTF.

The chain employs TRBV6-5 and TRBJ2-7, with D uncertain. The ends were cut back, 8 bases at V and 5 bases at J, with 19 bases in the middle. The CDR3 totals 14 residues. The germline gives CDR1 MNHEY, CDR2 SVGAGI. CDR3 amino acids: CASVLQVGIHEQYF. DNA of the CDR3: TGTGCCAGCGTGCTCCAAGTTGGCATCCACGAGCAGTACTTC.

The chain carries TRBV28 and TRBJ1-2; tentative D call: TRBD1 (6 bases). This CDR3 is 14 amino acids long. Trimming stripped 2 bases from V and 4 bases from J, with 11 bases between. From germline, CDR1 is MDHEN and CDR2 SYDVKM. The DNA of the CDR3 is TGTGCCAGCAGTTTACAGGGGCGGATCTATGGCTACACCTTC. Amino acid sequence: CASSLQGRIYGYTF.

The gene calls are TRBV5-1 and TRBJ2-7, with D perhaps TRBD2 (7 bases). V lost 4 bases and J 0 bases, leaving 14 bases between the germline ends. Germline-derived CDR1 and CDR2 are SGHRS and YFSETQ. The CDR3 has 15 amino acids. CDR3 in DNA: TGCGCCAGCAGCGGGGGGCGGGGGCCCTCCTACGAGCAGTACTTC. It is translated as CASSGGRGPSYEQYF. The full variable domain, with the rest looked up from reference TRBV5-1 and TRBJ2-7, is KAGVTQTPRYLIKTRGQQVTLSCSPISGHRSVSWYQQTPGQGLQFLFEYFSETQRNKGNFPGRFSGRQFSNSRSEMNVSTLELGDSALYLCASSGGRGPSYEQYFGPGTRLTVT.

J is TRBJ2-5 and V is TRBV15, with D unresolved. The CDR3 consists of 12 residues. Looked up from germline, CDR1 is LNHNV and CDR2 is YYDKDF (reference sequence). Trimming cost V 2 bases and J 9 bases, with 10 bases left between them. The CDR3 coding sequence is TGTGCCACCAGCAGACTACCTGGGGCCCAGTACTTC. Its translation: CATSRLPGAQYF. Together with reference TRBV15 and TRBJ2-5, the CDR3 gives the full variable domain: DAMVIQNPRYQVTQFGKPVTLSCSQTLNHNVMYWYQQKSSQAPKLLFHYYDKDFNNEADTPDNFQSRRPNTSFCFLDIRSPGLGDTAMYLCATSRLPGAQYFGPGTRLLVL.

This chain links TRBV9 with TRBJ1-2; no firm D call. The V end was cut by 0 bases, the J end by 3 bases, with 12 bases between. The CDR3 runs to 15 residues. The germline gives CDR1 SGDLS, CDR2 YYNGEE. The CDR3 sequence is CASSVEFAADYGYTF. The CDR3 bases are TGTGCCAGCAGCGTAGAGTTCGCAGCGGACTATGGCTACACCTTC.

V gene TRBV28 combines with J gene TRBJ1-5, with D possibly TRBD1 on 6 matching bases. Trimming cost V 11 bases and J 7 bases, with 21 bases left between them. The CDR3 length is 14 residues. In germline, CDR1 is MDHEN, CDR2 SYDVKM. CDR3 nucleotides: TGTGCCTCCAAACAGGACAGAGTGGCACAGCCCCAGCATTTT. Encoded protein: CASKQDRVAQPQHF.

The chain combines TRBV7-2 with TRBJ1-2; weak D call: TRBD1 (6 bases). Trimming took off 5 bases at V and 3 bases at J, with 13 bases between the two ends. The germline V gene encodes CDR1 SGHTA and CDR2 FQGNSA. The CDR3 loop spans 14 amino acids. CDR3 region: CASSKQGRDYGYTF. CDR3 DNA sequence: TGTGCCAGCAGCAAACAGGGTCGGGACTATGGCTACACCTTC.

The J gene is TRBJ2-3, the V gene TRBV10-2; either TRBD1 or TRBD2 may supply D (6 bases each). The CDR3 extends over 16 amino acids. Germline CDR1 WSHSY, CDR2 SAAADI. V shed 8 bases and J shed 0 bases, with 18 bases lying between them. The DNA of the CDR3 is TGCGCCAGCCACCAGCCACAGGGACTTAGCACAGATACGCAGTATTTT. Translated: CASHQPQGLSTDTQYF.

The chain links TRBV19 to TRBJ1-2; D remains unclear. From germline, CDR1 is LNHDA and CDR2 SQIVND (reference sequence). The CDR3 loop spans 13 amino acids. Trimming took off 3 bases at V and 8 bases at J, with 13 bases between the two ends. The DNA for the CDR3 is TGTGCCAGTAGTATGGGTAGAGCGGAGGGCTACACCTTC. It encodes CASSMGRAEGYTF.

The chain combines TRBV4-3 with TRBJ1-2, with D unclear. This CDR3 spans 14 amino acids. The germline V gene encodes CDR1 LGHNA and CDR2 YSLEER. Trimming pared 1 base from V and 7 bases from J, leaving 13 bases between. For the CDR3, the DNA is TGCGCCAGCAGCCAAGGTGCCGGGTCTGGTGGCTACACCTTC. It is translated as CASSQGAGSGGYTF.

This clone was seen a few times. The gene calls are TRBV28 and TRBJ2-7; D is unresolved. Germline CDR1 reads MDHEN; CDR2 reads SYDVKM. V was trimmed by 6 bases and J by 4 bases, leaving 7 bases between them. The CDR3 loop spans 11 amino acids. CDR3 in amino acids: CASSSVYEQYF. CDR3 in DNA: TGTGCCAGCAGCTCAGTTTACGAGCAGTACTTC.

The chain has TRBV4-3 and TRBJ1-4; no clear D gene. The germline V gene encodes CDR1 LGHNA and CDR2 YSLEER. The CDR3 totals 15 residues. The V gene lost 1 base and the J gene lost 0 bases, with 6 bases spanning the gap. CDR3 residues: CASSQAGATNEKLFF. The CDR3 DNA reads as TGCGCCAGCAGCCAAGCTGGCGCAACTAATGAAAAACTGTTTTTT.

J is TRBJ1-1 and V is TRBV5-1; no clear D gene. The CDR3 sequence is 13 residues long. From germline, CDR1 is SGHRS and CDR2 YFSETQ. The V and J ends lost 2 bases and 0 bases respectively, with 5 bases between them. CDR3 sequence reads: CASSLGVNTEAFF. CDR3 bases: TGCGCCAGCAGCTTAGGTGTGAACACTGAAGCTTTCTTT.

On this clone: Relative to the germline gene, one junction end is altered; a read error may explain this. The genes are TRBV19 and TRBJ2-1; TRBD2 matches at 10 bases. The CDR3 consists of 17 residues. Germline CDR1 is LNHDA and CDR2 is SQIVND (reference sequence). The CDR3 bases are TGTGCTAGTACGGGCCTAGCGGGAGTATTGGGAAACAATGAGCAGTTCTTC. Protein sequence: CASTGLAGVLGNNEQFF.